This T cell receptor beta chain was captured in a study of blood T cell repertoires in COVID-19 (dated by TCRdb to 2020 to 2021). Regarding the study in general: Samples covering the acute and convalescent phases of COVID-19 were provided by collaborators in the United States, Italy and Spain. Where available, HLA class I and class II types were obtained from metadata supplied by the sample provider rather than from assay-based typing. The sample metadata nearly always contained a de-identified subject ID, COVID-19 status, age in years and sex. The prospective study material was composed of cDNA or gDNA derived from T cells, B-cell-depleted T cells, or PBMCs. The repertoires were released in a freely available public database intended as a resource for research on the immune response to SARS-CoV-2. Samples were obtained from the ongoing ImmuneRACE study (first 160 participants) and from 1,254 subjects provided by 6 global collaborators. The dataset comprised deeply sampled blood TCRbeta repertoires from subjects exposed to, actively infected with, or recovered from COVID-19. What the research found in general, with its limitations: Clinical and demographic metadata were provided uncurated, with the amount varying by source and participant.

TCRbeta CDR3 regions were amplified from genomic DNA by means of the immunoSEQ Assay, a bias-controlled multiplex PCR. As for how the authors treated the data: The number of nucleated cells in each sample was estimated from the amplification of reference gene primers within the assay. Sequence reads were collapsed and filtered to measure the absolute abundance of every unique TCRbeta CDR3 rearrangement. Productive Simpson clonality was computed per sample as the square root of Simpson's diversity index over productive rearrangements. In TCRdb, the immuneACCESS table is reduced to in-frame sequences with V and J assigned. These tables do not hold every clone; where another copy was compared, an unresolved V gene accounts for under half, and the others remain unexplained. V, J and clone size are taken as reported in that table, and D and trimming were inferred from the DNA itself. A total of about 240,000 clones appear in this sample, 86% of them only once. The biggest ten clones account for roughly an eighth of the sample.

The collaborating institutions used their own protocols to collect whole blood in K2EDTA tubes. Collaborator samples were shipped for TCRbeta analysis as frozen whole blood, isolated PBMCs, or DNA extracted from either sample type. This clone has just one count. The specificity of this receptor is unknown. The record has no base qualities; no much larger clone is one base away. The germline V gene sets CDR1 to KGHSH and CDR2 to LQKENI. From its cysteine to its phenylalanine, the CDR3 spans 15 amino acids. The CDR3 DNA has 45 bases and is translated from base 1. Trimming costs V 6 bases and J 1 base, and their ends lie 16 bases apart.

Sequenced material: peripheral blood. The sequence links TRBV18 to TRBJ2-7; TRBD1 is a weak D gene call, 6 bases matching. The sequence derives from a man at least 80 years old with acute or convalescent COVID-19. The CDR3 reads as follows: CASSPGQPVSYEQYF. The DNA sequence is TGTGCCAGCTCTCCCGGACAGCCTGTTTCCTACGAGCAGTACTTC.